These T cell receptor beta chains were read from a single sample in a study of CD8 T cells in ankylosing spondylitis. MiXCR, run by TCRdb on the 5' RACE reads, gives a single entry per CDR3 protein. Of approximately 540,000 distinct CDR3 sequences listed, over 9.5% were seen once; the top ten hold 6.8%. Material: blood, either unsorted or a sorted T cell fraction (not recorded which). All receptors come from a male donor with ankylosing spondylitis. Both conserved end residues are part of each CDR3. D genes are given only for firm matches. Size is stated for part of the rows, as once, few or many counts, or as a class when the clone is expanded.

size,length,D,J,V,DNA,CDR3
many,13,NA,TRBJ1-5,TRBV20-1,TGCAGTGCTAGAGACAGGGGCAATCAGCCCCAGCATTTT,CSARDRGNQPQHF
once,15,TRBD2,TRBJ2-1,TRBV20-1,TGCAGTGCTAGAAGGACTAGCGGGACGGCAAATGAGCAGTTCTTC,CSARRTSGTANEQFF
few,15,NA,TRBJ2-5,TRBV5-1,TGCGCCAGCAGCTTGTTCCAAGCCCTCCAAGAGACCCAGTACTTC,CASSLFQALQETQYF
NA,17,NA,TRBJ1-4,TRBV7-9,TGTGCCAGCAGCCCGAGTAGCCCTATAGGAGGGCGTGAAAAACTGTTTTTT,CASSPSSPIGGREKLFF
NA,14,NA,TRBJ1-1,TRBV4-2,TGTGCCAGCAGCCAAGAAAGGAGGAACACTGAAGCTTTCTTT,CASSQERRNTEAFF
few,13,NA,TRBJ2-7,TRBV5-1,TGCGCCAGCAGCTTGGCATCTAGTAACGAGCAGTACTTC,CASSLASSNEQYF
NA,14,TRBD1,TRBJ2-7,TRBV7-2,TGTGCCAGCAGCCCAGGACAGGGGCCAGACGAGCAGTACTTC,CASSPGQGPDEQYF
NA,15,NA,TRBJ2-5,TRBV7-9,TGTGCCAGCAGCCGTTACAGGGAGTACCAAGAGACCCAGTACTTC,CASSRYREYQETQYF
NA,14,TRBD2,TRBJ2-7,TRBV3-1,TGTGCCAGCAGCTCCAGGAGCAGGGAGGGCGAGCAGTACTTC,CASSSRSREGEQYF
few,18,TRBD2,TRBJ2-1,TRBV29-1,TGCAGCGTTTTAGGGAGCCCCGGGACTAGCGGGAGGTATGCCGAGCTGTTCTTC,CSVLGSPGTSGRYAELFF
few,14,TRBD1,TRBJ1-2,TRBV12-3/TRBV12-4,TGTGCCAGCAGCTGGCGGACAGGAGGATATGGCTACACCTTC,CASSWRTGGYGYTF